The next 23 T cell receptor beta chains were all read from a single sample in a study of long-term antiretroviral therapy in people with HIV. Sequencing relied on immunoSEQ assay v3.0, run at survey level. This table comes from immunoSEQ multiplex PCR, and its TCRdb copy is limited to in-frame clones, with some not included. The table records about 30,000 clones, approximately 93% of them present only once. Sequences were derived from unsorted PBMCs, sampled 6.2 years after starting antiretroviral therapy. Every receptor here comes from a man aged 40-49 years with HIV.

V usage is TRBV5-1 and J usage is TRBJ1-2; no firm D call. This CDR3 region has 12 residues. V lost 4 bases and J lost 8, with 12 bases in between. Germline lookup yields CDR1 SGHRS and CDR2 YFSETQ. The CDR3 protein is CASSPDQIGYTF. Written as DNA, the CDR3 is TGCGCCAGCAGCCCAGACCAGATAGGCTACACCTTC.

The chain uses TRBV7-6 and TRBJ1-1, with D tentatively TRBD1 (5 bases). This CDR3 comprises 15 residues. CDR1 SGHVS and CDR2 FNYEAQ come from the germline V gene. V lost 5 bases to trimming and J lost 10 bases, with 23 bases between them. In nucleotides, the CDR3 is TGTGCCAGCAGCGGTCCGAGGGCAGGGAATAACGTAGCTTTCTTT. Translation: CASSGPRAGNNVAFF.

This chain joins TRBV6-5 and TRBJ2-1; 7 nucleotides match TRBD2. CDR3 length: 15 amino acids. Germline V gives CDR1 MNHEY, CDR2 SVGAGI. With V trimmed by 5 bases and J by 9 bases, 13 bases remained unmatched. The CDR3 here is CASSAGPSASGEQFF. The CDR3 DNA sequence: TGTGCCAGCAGTGCCGGACCCTCGGCTAGCGGTGAGCAGTTCTTC.

V gene TRBV2 combines with J gene TRBJ2-2, with unresolved D. CDR3 length: 15 residues. Germline V CDR1 and CDR2: SNHLY, FYNNEI. V lost 4 bases and J lost 0, with 9 bases in between. Here the CDR3 DNA reads TGTGCCAGCAGTGTGGTTTTACCGAACACCGGGGAGCTGTTTTTT. Translated: CASSVVLPNTGELFF. The entire variable domain, with the rest obtained from reference TRBV2 and TRBJ2-2, is as follows: EPEVTQTPSHQVTQMGQEVILRCVPISNHLYFYWYRQILGQKVEFLVSFYNNEISEKSEIFDDQFSVERPDGSNFTLKIRSTKLEDSAMYFCASSVVLPNTGELFFGEGSRLTVL.

The chain has TRBV6-5 and TRBJ2-7; tentative D call: TRBD2 (5 bases). In germline, CDR1 is MNHEY, CDR2 SVGAGI. The germline V and J ends were trimmed by 6 bases and 0 bases, with 9 bases remaining between them. There are 13 residues in the CDR3. The CDR3 DNA follows: TGTGCCAGCAGACAGACTAACTCCTACGAGCAGTACTTC. The encoded protein is CASRQTNSYEQYF.

The chain uses TRBV28 and TRBJ2-7; 15 bases are shared with TRBD2. With 5 bases clipped from V and 7 bases from J, the junction kept 9 bases outside the gene matches. Germline loops: CDR1 MDHEN, CDR2 SYDVKM. The CDR3 is made up of 16 amino acids. The CDR3 DNA reads TGTGCCAGCAGTCCCCAGGGACTAGCGGGAGGAGGGGAGCAGTACTTC. Amino acids: CASSPQGLAGGGEQYF.

J is TRBJ1-5 and V is TRBV6-6, with TRBD1 matching 8 bases. Germline assignment: CDR1 MNHNY and CDR2 SVGAGI (reference sequence). V dropped 7 bases and J dropped 4; count of bases not matched to a gene: 12. This CDR3 is 16 amino acids long. For the CDR3, the DNA is TGTGCCAGCAAAAATCCCGCGGGACAGGAAAATCAGCCCCAGCATTTT. Amino acids: CASKNPAGQENQPQHF.

J is TRBJ2-7 and V is TRBV5-1; TRBD1 matches 9 bases. This CDR3 region has 16 residues. V shed 4 bases, J shed 0 bases, and the junction held 8 bases outside the gene matches. Germline V gene sequence: CDR1 SGHRS, CDR2 YFSETQ. The CDR3 loop reads CASSEGQGFDSYEQYF. CDR3 nucleotide sequence: TGCGCCAGCAGCGAAGGACAGGGGTTTGACTCCTACGAGCAGTACTTC.

The chain joins TRBV4-2 to TRBJ2-3; 7 positions agree with TRBD2. The CDR3 loop spans 17 amino acids. With V trimmed by 0 bases and J by 2 bases, 8 bases remained unmatched. The germline V gene encodes CDR1 LGHNA and CDR2 YNFKEQ. CDR3 sequence reads: CASSQDVLAEPTDTQYF. The DNA of the CDR3 is TGTGCCAGCAGCCAAGACGTGCTAGCGGAGCCCACAGATACGCAGTATTTT.

This chain links TRBV4-3 with TRBJ2-4; TRBD1 is a possible D gene (5 bases). V was cut by 1 base and J by 6 bases, with 16 bases left in between. Germline loops: CDR1 LGHNA, CDR2 YSLEER. The CDR3 totals 16 residues. The CDR3 region has the DNA TGCGCCAGCAGCCAAGGACCCCAGGGAAGTGGAAACATTCAGTACTTC. Protein product: CASSQGPQGSGNIQYF.

The chain has TRBV7-7 and TRBJ2-2; 10 bases agree with TRBD2. Trimming took 5 bases from V and 6 from J; bases not matched to a gene: 9. The germline CDR1 and CDR2 sequences are SSHAT and FNYEAQ (reference sequence). The CDR3 has 16 residues. In DNA, the CDR3 is TGTGCCAGCAGCCCCGGGATAGCGGGGGGTGCCGGGGAGCTGTTTTTT. Protein sequence: CASSPGIAGGAGELFF.

The chain recombines TRBV18 with TRBJ1-5; 10 bases agree with TRBD1. With 3 bases clipped from V and 0 bases from J, the junction kept 8 bases outside the gene matches. Per the germline V gene, CDR1 is KGHSH and CDR2 is LQKENI. This CDR3 contains 18 residues. The CDR3 nucleotides read TGTGCCAGCTCACCCCCCGGGACAGGGGCCAGTAGCAATCAGCCCCAGCATTTT. It encodes CASSPPGTGASSNQPQHF.

The CDR3 sequence is CASSRDSDNEQFF. CDR3 coding DNA: TGTGCCAGCAGCCGGGACTCTGACAATGAGCAGTTCTTC. The chain joins TRBV7-3 to TRBJ2-1, with a possible D match to TRBD2 (6 bases). Germline CDR1 and CDR2: SGHTA and FQGTGA. The V end was cut by 5 bases, the J end by 5 bases, with 10 bases between. This CDR3 comprises 13 residues.

This clone was counted once. The chain employs TRBV6-5 and TRBJ2-5, with D perhaps matching TRBD2 (6 bases). Trimming shortened V by 6 bases and J by 5 bases, and 13 bases separated the two germline ends. There are 13 residues in the CDR3. The germline gives CDR1 MNHEY, CDR2 SVGAGI. The CDR3 region has the DNA TGTGCCAGCAGCCCCACTAGCCGTGAGACCCAGTACTTC. Translating gives CASSPTSRETQYF.

J is TRBJ2-2 and V is TRBV7-3; 11 bases are shared with TRBD1. Germline CDR1 is SGHTA and CDR2 is FQGTGA. CDR3 length equals 16 residues. V dropped 3 bases and J dropped 7; count of bases not matched to a gene: 7. CDR3 DNA sequence: TGTGCCAGCAGCTTCGCCGGGACAGGGGGTTTCGGGGAGCTGTTTTTT. Its translation is CASSFAGTGGFGELFF.

J is TRBJ1-2 and V is TRBV27; a possible D gene is TRBD1 (5 bases). V was pared by 1 base and J by 4 bases, with 13 bases between. The CDR3 runs 15 residues. In germline, CDR1 is MNHEY, CDR2 SMNVEV (reference sequence). The CDR3 loop reads CASSLLGEGSYGYTF. The CDR3, as DNA: TGTGCCAGCAGTTTATTAGGGGAGGGATCCTATGGCTACACCTTC.

V is TRBV6-1 and J is TRBJ2-3; D is perhaps TRBD2 (5 bases). CDR1 and CDR2 (germline): MNHNS, SASEGT. V was trimmed by 8 bases and J by 4 bases, leaving 16 bases between them. This CDR3 region has 14 residues. CDR3 sequence: CASGGRGFSDTQYF. CDR3 in DNA: TGTGCCAGCGGTGGGAGAGGGTTCTCAGATACGCAGTATTTT.

The chain combines TRBV7-8 with TRBJ1-1; 9 nucleotides align to TRBD1. CDR1 and CDR2 from the germline V gene are SGHVS and FQNEAQ. V lost 5 bases and J lost 1; bases outside the gene matches: 2. The CDR3 length is 14 residues. The CDR3 nucleotides read TGTGCCAGCAGCCTGGGACAGGGGAACACTGAAGCTTTCTTT. It codes for CASSLGQGNTEAFF.

The V and J genes are TRBV5-1 and TRBJ2-5, with 12 bases fitting TRBD2. Germline CDR1 is SGHRS and CDR2 is YFSETQ. The CDR3 is 16 residues long. V lost 3 bases and J lost 2; bases outside the gene matches: 5. CDR3 protein: CASSYGTSGLQETQYF. DNA for the CDR3: TGCGCCAGCAGCTATGGGACTAGCGGGTTACAAGAGACCCAGTACTTC.

The V gene is TRBV4-3, the J gene TRBJ2-5, with D unresolved. Germline CDR1 and CDR2: LGHNA and YSLEER. Trimming cost V 0 bases and J 2 bases, with 10 bases left between them. The CDR3 runs to 15 residues. As DNA, the CDR3 is TGCGCCAGCAGCCAAGATCCCGCAGCACAAGAGACCCAGTACTTC. Protein product: CASSQDPAAQETQYF.

The rearrangement uses TRBV2 and TRBJ1-6; D uncertain. The CDR3 is made up of 13 amino acids. Deletions cut 7 bases from V and 10 bases from J, with 14 bases between. Germline-derived CDR1 and CDR2 are SNHLY and FYNNEI. Here the CDR3 reads CASIPGPTSPLHF. CDR3 sequence (DNA): TGTGCCAGCATACCGGGCCCAACGTCACCCCTCCACTTT.

The rearrangement links TRBV6-1 to TRBJ2-7; 7 bases line up with TRBD1. Germline V gives CDR1 MNHNS, CDR2 SASEGT. The V gene end was trimmed by 7 bases and the J gene end by 2 bases; junction bases not matched to a gene: 8. The length of the CDR3 is 14 residues. The CDR3 is CASKPTGQPYEQYF. CDR3 DNA: TGTGCCAGCAAGCCCACGGGACAGCCCTACGAGCAGTACTTC.

The chain joins TRBV7-9 to TRBJ2-3, with no clear D. V was clipped by 8 bases and J by 3 bases, with 12 bases between them. The CDR3 runs 13 residues. The germline V gene encodes CDR1 SEHNR and CDR2 FQNEAQ (reference sequence). For the CDR3, the DNA is TGTGCCAGCTCCGGGCGAGCGACAGATACGCAGTATTTT. It encodes CASSGRATDTQYF. The entire variable domain, with the rest obtained from reference TRBV7-9 and TRBJ2-3, is as follows: DTGVSQNPRHKITKRGQNVTFRCDPISEHNRLYWYRQTLGQGPEFLTYFQNEAQLEKSRLLSDRFSAERPKGSFSTLEIQRTEQGDSAMYLCASSGRATDTQYFGPGTRLTVL.